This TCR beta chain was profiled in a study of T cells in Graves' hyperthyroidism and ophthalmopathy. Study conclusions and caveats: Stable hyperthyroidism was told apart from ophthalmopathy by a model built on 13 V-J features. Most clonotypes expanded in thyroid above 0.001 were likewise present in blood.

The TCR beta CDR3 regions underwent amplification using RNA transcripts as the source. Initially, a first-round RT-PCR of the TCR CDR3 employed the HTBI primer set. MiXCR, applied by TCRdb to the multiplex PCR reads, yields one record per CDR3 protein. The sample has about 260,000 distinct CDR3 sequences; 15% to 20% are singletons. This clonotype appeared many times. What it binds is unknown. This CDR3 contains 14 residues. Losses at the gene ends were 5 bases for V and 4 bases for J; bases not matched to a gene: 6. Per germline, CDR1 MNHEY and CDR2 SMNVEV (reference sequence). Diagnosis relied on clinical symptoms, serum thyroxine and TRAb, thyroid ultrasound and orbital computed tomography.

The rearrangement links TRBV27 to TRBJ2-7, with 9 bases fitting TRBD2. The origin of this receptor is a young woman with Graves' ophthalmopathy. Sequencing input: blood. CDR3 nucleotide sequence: TGTGCCAGCAGTCCCGGGACTAGCTGGTACGAGCAGTACTTC. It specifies CASSPGTSWYEQYF.